One sample yielded the 14 T cell receptor beta chains listed below, sequenced in a study of cytomegalovirus exposure and HLA in healthy donors. With 60 Vbeta and 13 Jbeta primers, the PCR was carried out. Only in-frame clones appear in the TCRdb table, and some are missing; sequencing was by immunoSEQ multiplex PCR. The sample shows 140,000 to 150,000 clones, around four fifths of them seen only once. The material sequenced was PBMCs. The receptors stem from a female donor in good health and CMV-seronegative.

This sequence joins TRBV20-1 and TRBJ2-7, with TRBD2 as a possible D gene (5 bases). Germline CDR1 reads DFQATT; CDR2 reads SNEGSKA (reference sequence). The CDR3 spans 11 residues. V dropped 4 bases and J dropped 5 bases, with 9 bases sitting between them. The DNA of the CDR3 is TGCAGTGCTAACCAGGAGGACGAGCAGTACTTC. Translation: CSANQEDEQYF.

The CDR3 spells CASSRPGTNNNYGYTF. Here the CDR3 DNA reads TGTGCCAGCTCACGACCCGGGACAAATAATAACTATGGCTACACCTTC. The chain recombines TRBV18 with TRBJ1-2; D is possibly TRBD1 (6 bases). CDR1 and CDR2 (germline): KGHSH, LQKENI. The CDR3 is made up of 16 amino acids. Trimming took off 4 bases at V and 1 base at J, with 16 bases between the two ends.

J is TRBJ2-3 and V is TRBV5-1; 10 bases line up with TRBD2. Germline-derived CDR1 and CDR2 are SGHRS and YFSETQ. This CDR3 is 20 amino acids long. Unmatched junction bases numbered 16, after V lost 0 bases and J lost 3 bases. CDR3 region: CASSLAASGSMSIRTDTQYF. CDR3 nucleotides: TGCGCCAGCAGCTTGGCGGCTAGCGGGAGTATGTCGATTAGGACAGATACGCAGTATTTT. The full variable domain, its missing parts supplied by reference TRBV5-1 and TRBJ2-3, is KAGVTQTPRYLIKTRGQQVTLSCSPISGHRSVSWYQQTPGQGLQFLFEYFSETQRNKGNFPGRFSGRQFSNSRSEMNVSTLELGDSALYLCASSLAASGSMSIRTDTQYFGPGTRLTVL.

The chain is built from TRBV6-5 and TRBJ2-1; tentatively, D is TRBD1 (6 bases). V shed 5 bases and J shed 6 bases, with 14 bases lying between them. Germline assignment: CDR1 MNHEY and CDR2 SVGAGI. The CDR3 spans 14 residues. The DNA of the CDR3 is TGTGCCAGCAGTAAGACAGGAGTAGTCAATGAGCAGTTCTTC. As protein: CASSKTGVVNEQFF.

The V call is TRBV11-2, the J call TRBJ2-1; 8 bases fit TRBD2. The junction had 6 bases not matched to a gene; V was cut back by 3 bases and J by 8 bases. Germline CDR1 and CDR2: SGHAT and FQNNGV. This CDR3 spans 14 amino acids. The CDR3 protein is CASSFSGGQDEQFF. The CDR3 nucleotides are TGTGCCAGCAGCTTCTCGGGGGGGCAAGATGAGCAGTTCTTC.

The chain is built from TRBV10-2 and TRBJ2-2; D might be TRBD1 (5 bases). V shed 4 bases and J shed 0 bases, with 9 bases lying between them. Germline V gene lookup returns CDR1 WSHSY and CDR2 SAAADI. The CDR3 has 15 residues. CDR3 sequence: CASSGTTTNTGELFF. CDR3 nucleotide sequence: TGCGCCAGCAGTGGGACAACCACGAACACCGGGGAGCTGTTTTTT.

V usage is TRBV6-1 and J usage is TRBJ2-7; D not certain. Trimming shortened V by 7 bases and J by 4 bases, and 14 bases separated the two germline ends. The germline gives CDR1 MNHNS, CDR2 SASEGT. The CDR3 totals 13 residues. The CDR3 reads CASTNRQEYEQYF. CDR3 sequence (DNA): TGTGCCAGCACTAATCGTCAGGAATACGAGCAGTACTTC.

The CDR3 bases are TGTGCCACCAGCAGAGATAGATTGGGTCAGGGAAGCACTGAAGCTTTCTTT. Its translation: CATSRDRLGQGSTEAFF. This chain connects TRBV15 to TRBJ1-1, with D possibly being TRBD1 (5 bases). Germline V gives CDR1 LNHNV, CDR2 YYDKDF (reference sequence). Trimming took off 0 bases at V and 4 bases at J, with 18 bases between the two ends. CDR3 length: 17 residues. Filled out from reference TRBV15 and TRBJ1-1, the complete variable domain reads DAMVIQNPRYQVTQFGKPVTLSCSQTLNHNVMYWYQQKSSQAPKLLFHYYDKDFNNEADTPDNFQSRRPNTSFCFLDIRSPGLGDTAMYLCATSRDRLGQGSTEAFFGQGTRLTVV.

This chain links TRBV5-5 with TRBJ1-1; TRBD1 might be the D (5 bases). The CDR3 extends over 17 amino acids. V dropped 4 bases and J dropped 2 bases, with 21 bases sitting between them. CDR1 and CDR2 from the germline V gene are SGHKS and YYEKEE (reference sequence). Here the CDR3 DNA reads TGTGCCAGCAGCCTAGGCGGGGGAACGTCCTTAAACACTGAAGCTTTCTTT. It yields the protein CASSLGGGTSLNTEAFF.

This chain joins TRBV5-4 and TRBJ2-5; a weak D match, TRBD1 (5 bases). V was trimmed by 0 bases and J by 3 bases, leaving 9 bases between them. CDR1 is SGHNT and CDR2 is YYREEE in the germline V gene (reference sequence). The CDR3 length is 14 residues. In DNA form, the CDR3 reads TGTGCCAGCAGCTTGGGACAGACCGAAGAGACCCAGTACTTC. Translating it yields CASSLGQTEETQYF.

The chain carries TRBV6-1 and TRBJ1-6; 7 positions agree with TRBD1. V gave up 6 bases and J gave up 6 bases; unmatched junction bases: 8. This CDR3 has 15 amino acids. Per the germline V gene, CDR1 is MNHNS and CDR2 is SASEGT. The CDR3 region is CASSSPGQSNSPLHF. The CDR3 DNA reads TGTGCCAGCAGCTCGCCGGGACAGAGTAATTCACCCCTCCACTTT.

V gene TRBV5-1 combines with J gene TRBJ2-7; 8 bases are a match to TRBD1. There are 17 residues in the CDR3. Trimming took 2 bases from V and 5 from J; bases not matched to a gene: 15. Germline CDR1 reads SGHRS; CDR2 reads YFSETQ. The DNA for the CDR3 is TGCGCCAGCAGCTTCTCTATCCGGACAGGGAGTCTGCACGAGCAGTACTTC. It specifies CASSFSIRTGSLHEQYF.

The genes are TRBV25-1 and TRBJ2-7, with 7 bases fitting TRBD2. The V gene end was trimmed by 1 base and the J gene end by 12 bases; junction bases not matched to a gene: 12. This CDR3 region has 14 residues. Germline-derived CDR1 and CDR2 are MGHDK and SYGVNS. In nucleotides, the CDR3 is TGTGCCAGCAGTGAATCCCGGACTAGTTCGCGTCTGTACTTC. Protein product: CASSESRTSSRLYF.

The rearrangement joins TRBV7-6 to TRBJ2-7; D remains unclear. Looked up from germline, CDR1 is SGHVS and CDR2 is FNYEAQ. This CDR3 contains 14 residues. The ends were cut back, 5 bases at V and 2 bases at J, with 13 bases in the middle. The CDR3 here is CASSPGVSPYEQYF. The DNA of the CDR3 is TGTGCCAGCAGCCCTGGAGTTTCCCCCTACGAGCAGTACTTC.